This T cell receptor beta chain is drawn from a study of chemoradiotherapy in HPV16-positive cancers. Study details: Two HPV16-positive patients' cells yielded candidate HPV-specific clones and common motifs. General study points: HPV-specific T cells were functionally defined from only a couple of HPV16-positive patients. Candidate HPV-specific clones and E7-related TCR motifs grew in tumor during treatment.

Repertoires were sampled repeatedly during chemoradiotherapy. A word on this clone: The antigen remains undetermined.

Libraries were prepared by immunoSEQ multiplex PCR; TCRdb keeps only in-frame clonotypes and omits some of them. Found here are around 30,000 clones, 92% of them singletons; the top ten hold roughly 3.6%. The CDR3 totals 17 residues. Germline values: CDR1 SGHAT, CDR2 FQNNGV. The V gene end was trimmed by 1 base and the J gene end by 2 bases; junction bases not matched to a gene: 3. The TCR comes from a human donor with HPV-associated anogenital cancer. V is TRBV11-2 and J is TRBJ2-6; TRBD1 agrees at 9 bases. The specimen was blood, collected from a patient who underwent chemoradiotherapy. The CDR3 region is CASSLARTGAGANVLTF. CDR3 nucleotide sequence: TGTGCCAGCAGCTTAGCCAGGACAGGGGCTGGGGCCAACGTCCTGACTTTC. Drawing the rest from reference TRBV11-2 and TRBJ2-6, the complete variable domain is EAGVAQSPRYKIIEKRQSVAFWCNPISGHATLYWYQQILGQGPKLLIQFQNNGVVDDSQLPKDRFSAERLKGVDSTLKIQPAKLEDSAVYLCASSLARTGAGANVLTFGAGSRLTVL.